These 12 T cell receptor beta chains were all obtained from the same sample, sequenced in a study of T cell repertoires in cytomegalovirus infection. No antigens are known for them. TCRdb independently ran MiXCR on the reads; one entry per CDR3 protein. The data contain about 110,000 distinct CDR3 sequences, around 45% of them seen just once; the ten biggest clones take up roughly 74%. This sample comprised CD8+ T cells from cultured PBMCs, obtained from culture after CMV antigen stimulation. Receptors were obtained from a human donor in good health (CMV status not recorded). Some clones in this sample may be carry-over from other donors' samples.

This clonotype was seen more than once but under ten times. This chain joins TRBV6-1 and TRBJ1-5; maybe TRBD1 (5 bases). Trimming removed 4 bases from V and 8 bases from J, with 12 bases in between. Germline V lookup: CDR1 MNHNS, CDR2 SASEGT. This CDR3 contains 13 residues. The CDR3 loop is CASSGDSLKPQHF. The DNA of the CDR3 is TGTGCCAGCAGTGGTGACAGCCTTAAGCCCCAGCATTTT.

Ten or more counts support this clonotype. This rearrangement joins TRBV7-6 to TRBJ1-5; 7 bases are shared with TRBD1. The J segment lost 0 bases and the V segment lost 2 bases, leaving 4 bases of the junction unmatched. Germline CDR1 is SGHVS and CDR2 is FNYEAQ. The CDR3 is 16 amino acids. The CDR3 here is CASSLMQGGSNQPQHF. CDR3 bases: TGTGCCAGCAGCTTAATGCAGGGGGGTAGCAATCAGCCCCAGCATTTT. The full variable domain, completed using reference TRBV7-6 and TRBJ1-5, is GAGVSQSPRYKVTKRGQDVALRCDPISGHVSLYWYRQALGQGPEFLTYFNYEAQQDKSGLPNDRFSAERPEGSISTLTIQRTEQRDSAMYRCASSLMQGGSNQPQHFGDGTRLSIL.

This clonotype was seen repeatedly, ten times or more. The chain joins TRBV7-2 to TRBJ2-1; weak D call: TRBD2 (7 bases). V lost 5 bases and J 8 bases, leaving 19 bases between the germline ends. This CDR3 has 15 amino acids. Germline values: CDR1 SGHTA, CDR2 FQGNSA. DNA of the CDR3: TGTGCCAGCAGCCTCGGGCGGGGGCAGTGGGATGAGCAGTTCTTC. Amino acid sequence: CASSLGRGQWDEQFF.

V is TRBV7-9 and J is TRBJ1-1; 7 bases align to TRBD1. CDR3 length: 14 amino acids. CDR1 and CDR2 from the germline V gene are SEHNR and FQNEAQ (reference sequence). After removal of 1 base from V and 10 bases from J, the junction contained 9 bases not matched to a gene. The CDR3 reads CASSLVASRDRAFF. CDR3 in DNA: TGTGCCAGCAGCTTAGTCGCTTCTCGGGACAGAGCTTTCTTT.

This chain uses TRBV27 with TRBJ1-1; the match to TRBD1 covers 7 bases. Looked up from germline, CDR1 is MNHEY and CDR2 is SMNVEV (reference sequence). J gave up 1 base and V 3 bases, and 2 bases lay outside the gene matches. This CDR3 contains 14 residues. CDR3 DNA sequence: TGTGCCAGCAGTTTCGCAGGGGGGAACACTGAAGCTTTCTTT. Its translation: CASSFAGGNTEAFF.

In its sample, this clonotype was seen a few times. The J gene is TRBJ1-1, the V gene TRBV7-2, with unresolved D. V was pared by 3 bases and J by 0 bases, with 11 bases between. The CDR3 covers 15 residues. Germline V lookup: CDR1 SGHTA, CDR2 FQGNSA. CDR3 in amino acids: CASSLPQLMNTEAFF. CDR3 sequence (DNA): TGTGCCAGCAGCTTGCCACAGCTTATGAACACTGAAGCTTTCTTT.

This clonotype was seen at least ten times. The rearrangement uses TRBV6-1 and TRBJ1-1; the match to TRBD1 covers 9 bases. The CDR3 is made up of 15 amino acids. Germline V gives CDR1 MNHNS, CDR2 SASEGT. V lost 6 bases to trimming and J lost 2 bases; unmatched junction nucleotides: 7. CDR3 sequence: CASRDYRGRNTEAFF. The CDR3 DNA follows: TGTGCCAGCAGAGATTACAGGGGGCGAAACACTGAAGCTTTCTTT.

The chain uses TRBV12-3 or TRBV12-4 and TRBJ1-5; D is unresolved. Trimming removed 9 bases from V and 1 base from J, with 19 bases in between. The CDR3 sequence is 16 residues long. This chain's CDR3 is CASSAHSLGSNQPQHF. The CDR3 nucleotides read TGTGCCAGTAGTGCCCACAGTCTGGGCAGCAATCAGCCCCAGCATTTT.

In its sample, this clonotype was seen many times. This rearrangement joins TRBV7-2 to TRBJ1-4; D possibly corresponds to TRBD1 (6 bases). Trimming shortened V by 0 bases and J by 7 bases, and 12 bases separated the two germline ends. Germline CDR1 reads SGHTA; CDR2 reads FQGNSA. There are 15 residues in the CDR3. The CDR3 spells CASSLAGAGVEKLFF. The CDR3 nucleotides read TGTGCCAGCAGCTTAGCGGGAGCAGGGGTTGAAAAACTGTTTTTT.

In its sample, this clonotype was seen many times. The V gene is TRBV5-6, the J gene TRBJ1-1; 7 nucleotides align to TRBD1. V lost 4 bases, J lost 2 bases, and 8 bases stayed unmatched. CDR1 is SGHDT and CDR2 is YYEEEE in the germline V gene. The CDR3 has 15 residues. CDR3 sequence reads: CASSRLDRANTEAFF. CDR3 nucleotides: TGTGCCAGCAGCCGGTTAGACAGGGCTAACACTGAAGCTTTCTTT. Filled out from reference TRBV5-6 and TRBJ1-1, the complete variable domain reads DAGVTQSPTHLIKTRGQQVTLRCSPKSGHDTVSWYQQALGQGPQFIFQYYEEEERQRGNFPDRFSGHQFPNYSSELNVNALLLGDSALYLCASSRLDRANTEAFFGQGTRLTVV.

By its share, this clonotype is medium-sized. The CDR3 protein is CASSLTGLQYQETQYF. Here the CDR3 DNA reads TGTGCCAGCAGCCTGACGGGCCTCCAATACCAAGAGACCCAGTACTTC. This sequence joins TRBV7-9 and TRBJ2-5; D is unresolved. V was shortened by 5 bases and J by 0 bases, with 16 bases between the two germline ends. This CDR3 contains 16 residues. Germline values: CDR1 SEHNR, CDR2 FQNEAQ (reference sequence).

The chain's CDR3 is CASSSLDLGNQPQHF. CDR3 in DNA: TGTGCCAGCAGCTCTCTCGACTTGGGCAATCAGCCCCAGCATTTT. V is TRBV7-6 and J is TRBJ1-5; the D is unclear. Trimming removed 4 bases at V and 2 bases at J, with 12 bases between. The CDR3 runs 15 residues. Germline values: CDR1 SGHVS, CDR2 FNYEAQ. The whole variable domain, filled in from reference TRBV7-6 and TRBJ1-5, reads GAGVSQSPRYKVTKRGQDVALRCDPISGHVSLYWYRQALGQGPEFLTYFNYEAQQDKSGLPNDRFSAERPEGSISTLTIQRTEQRDSAMYRCASSSLDLGNQPQHFGDGTRLSIL.